These 13 T cell receptor beta chains originate from one sample sequenced in a study of blood T cell repertoires in COVID-19. Using immunoSEQ multiplex PCR, the repertoire was profiled, and TCRdb retains in-frame clones only, with some absent. The repertoire holds approximately 82,000 clones, with roughly 80% as singletons. The specimen sequenced was peripheral blood. Receptor source: an older woman with acute or convalescent COVID-19.

This sequence joins TRBV5-1 and TRBJ2-5, with no clear D. Per germline, CDR1 SGHRS and CDR2 YFSETQ. There are 16 residues in the CDR3. Trimming left V 2 bases short and J 0 bases short, with 14 bases between. CDR3 coding DNA: TGCGCCAGCAGCTTAGGAGCCCGCCAGTACCAAGAGACCCAGTACTTC. It codes for CASSLGARQYQETQYF.

This chain links TRBV3-1 (or the pseudogene TRBV3-2) with TRBJ2-2; TRBD1 is a possible D gene (5 bases). Trimming took 0 bases from V and 3 from J, leaving 11 bases between them. CDR3 size: 16 residues. In germline, CDR1 is LGHDT, CDR2 YNNKEL (reference sequence). The CDR3 sequence: CASSQDLDIDTGELFF. CDR3 nucleotides: TGTGCCAGCAGCCAAGATTTGGACATTGACACCGGGGAGCTGTTTTTT.

This clone was counted a single time. The chain employs TRBV14 and TRBJ1-1, with TRBD1 matching over 10 bases. V dropped 3 bases and J dropped 7; count of bases not matched to a gene: 5. The CDR3 length is 14 residues. CDR1 and CDR2 (germline): SGHDN, FVKESK. Here the CDR3 DNA reads TGTGCCAGCAGCCAGGGACAGGGGAGTCTTGAAGCTTTCTTT. Translated, it gives CASSQGQGSLEAFF. Full variable domain (remainder filled in from reference TRBV14 and TRBJ1-1): EAGVTQFPSHSVIEKGQTVTLRCDPISGHDNLYWYRRVMGKEIKFLLHFVKESKQDESGMPNNRFLAERTGGTYSTLKVQPAELEDSGVYFCASSQGQGSLEAFFGQGTRLTVV.

The rearrangement uses TRBV4-2 and TRBJ2-5; possibly TRBD2 for D (5 bases). Trimming cost V 0 bases and J 5 bases, with 7 bases left between them. This CDR3 has 13 residues. Germline loops: CDR1 LGHNA, CDR2 YNFKEQ. The CDR3 sequence: CASSQEGGETQYF. For the CDR3, the DNA is TGTGCCAGCAGCCAAGAGGGCGGGGAGACCCAGTACTTC.

This chain links TRBV5-1 with TRBJ1-2; 9 positions match TRBD1. The V segment lost 4 bases and the J segment 6 bases; nucleotides outside the gene matches: 7. CDR3 size: 14 residues. The germline V gene has CDR1 SGHRS and CDR2 YFSETQ. The CDR3 nucleotides are TGCGCCAGCAGCGCTTATACAGGGGGCAATGGCTACACCTTC. The encoded protein is CASSAYTGGNGYTF.

The V and J genes are TRBV19 and TRBJ1-5; 8 nucleotides line up with TRBD1. The junction had 4 bases not matched to a gene; V was cut back by 5 bases and J by 4 bases. This CDR3 spans 14 amino acids. Germline V CDR1 and CDR2: LNHDA, SQIVND (reference sequence). This chain's CDR3 is CASSPQGGNQPQHF. DNA for the CDR3: TGTGCCAGTAGTCCACAGGGGGGGAATCAGCCCCAGCATTTT.

The chain is built from TRBV7-2 and TRBJ2-5; perhaps TRBD1 as D (5 bases). The germline V gene encodes CDR1 SGHTA and CDR2 FQGNSA. The germline V and J ends were trimmed by 5 bases and 2 bases, with 18 bases remaining between them. The length of the CDR3 is 16 residues. DNA for the CDR3: TGTGCCAGCAGCCCAAGGTTGGCGCGGACACAAGAGACCCAGTACTTC. Protein: CASSPRLARTQETQYF.

This clone came up a few times. This rearrangement joins TRBV7-3 to TRBJ2-1; D remains ambiguous. Germline V lookup: CDR1 SGHTA, CDR2 FQGTGA. The CDR3 consists of 15 residues. V was trimmed by 3 bases and J by 0 bases, leaving 9 bases between them. Here the CDR3 DNA reads TGTGCCAGCAGCTTGGAGAGAAGCTCCTACAATGAGCAGTTCTTC. Protein: CASSLERSSYNEQFF.

The chain carries TRBV6-6 and TRBJ1-6, with D possibly being TRBD1 (5 bases). In germline, CDR1 is MNHNY, CDR2 SVGAGI (reference sequence). This CDR3 region has 13 residues. The V end lost 8 bases, the J end lost 7 bases, and 12 bases lay between the germline ends. Here the CDR3 DNA reads TGTGCCAGCGGAAGGGGCAGCAATTCACCCCTCCACTTT. Translation: CASGRGSNSPLHF.

The chain combines TRBV4-1 with TRBJ2-5; possible D gene TRBD1, 6 bases. Trimming left V 2 bases short and J 0 bases short, with 10 bases between. CDR1 is MGHRA, CDR2 YSYEKL, per germline. The CDR3 extends over 15 amino acids. CDR3 region: CASSQTGTHQETQYF. In DNA, the CDR3 is TGCGCCAGCAGCCAAACCGGGACACACCAAGAGACCCAGTACTTC.

The DNA of the CDR3 is TGTGCCAGCAGTTCCCTAAATAGGGGACTAGTCGCAGATACGCAGTATTTT. Translating it yields CASSSLNRGLVADTQYF. The genes are TRBV27 and TRBJ2-3, with TRBD2 identical over 8 bases. Germline V gives CDR1 MNHEY, CDR2 SMNVEV (reference sequence). Germline trimming cut 4 bases from V and 4 bases from J; bases unmatched to any gene: 13. The CDR3 consists of 17 residues.

The rearrangement uses TRBV7-8 and TRBJ1-5, with D unclear. The CDR3 contains 15 residues. Germline V lookup: CDR1 SGHVS, CDR2 FQNEAQ. V was cut by 5 bases and J by 4 bases, with 15 bases left in between. CDR3 region: CASSGRVFGNQPQHF. DNA for the CDR3: TGTGCCAGCAGCGGGAGGGTCTTCGGTAATCAGCCCCAGCATTTT. Complete variable domain (other parts from reference TRBV7-8 and TRBJ1-5): GAGVSQSPRYKVAKRGQDVALRCDPISGHVSLFWYQQALGQGPEFLTYFQNEAQLDKSGLPSDRFFAERPEGSVSTLKIQRTQQEDSAVYLCASSGRVFGNQPQHFGDGTRLSIL.

V usage is TRBV7-3 and J usage is TRBJ2-1; D uncertain. CDR3 length: 15 amino acids. V lost 2 bases, J lost 5 bases, and 13 bases lay in between. Germline V CDR1 and CDR2: SGHTA, FQGTGA. As DNA, the CDR3 is TGTGCCAGCAGCTTACTCTCGGCTAGAGACAATGAGCAGTTCTTC. It yields the protein CASSLLSARDNEQFF.